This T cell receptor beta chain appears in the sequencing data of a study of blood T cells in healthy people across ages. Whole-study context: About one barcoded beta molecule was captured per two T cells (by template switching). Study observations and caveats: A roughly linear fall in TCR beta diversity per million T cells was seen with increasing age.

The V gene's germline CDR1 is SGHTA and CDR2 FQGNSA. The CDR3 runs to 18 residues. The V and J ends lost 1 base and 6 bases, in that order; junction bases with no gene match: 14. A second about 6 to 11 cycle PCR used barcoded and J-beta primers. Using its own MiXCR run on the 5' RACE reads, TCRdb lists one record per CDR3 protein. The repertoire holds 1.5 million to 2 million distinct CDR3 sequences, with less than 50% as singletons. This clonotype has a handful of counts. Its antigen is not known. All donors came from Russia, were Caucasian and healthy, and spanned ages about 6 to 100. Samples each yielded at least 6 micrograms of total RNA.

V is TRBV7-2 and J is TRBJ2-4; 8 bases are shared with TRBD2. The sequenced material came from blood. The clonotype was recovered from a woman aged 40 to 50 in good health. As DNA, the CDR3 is TGTGCCAGCAGCTTAGTGTGGGGCGGGGGGCGGAATGGAAACATTCAGTACTTC. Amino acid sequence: CASSLVWGGGRNGNIQYF.